This TCR beta chain was profiled in a study of cytomegalovirus exposure and HLA in healthy donors. Study-wide context: Later, an analysis reported that the 130 or so validation repertoires had used the same platform as the approximately 660 first-cohort repertoires. Findings and caveats of the study: With high specificity and sensitivity, the classifier reportedly diagnosed cytomegalovirus status. In a later analysis, first-cohort TCR clusters were found to tend to co-occur in the approximately 120 validation repertoires.

Regarding this clone: Its specificity is unknown.

A roughly 120-subject validation cohort, separate from the approximately 720-subject first cohort, supplied the donors. V dropped 4 bases and J dropped 4; count of bases not matched to a gene: 5. The V gene's germline CDR1 is SGDLS and CDR2 YYNGEE. This CDR3 has 14 residues. Data came from immunoSEQ multiplex PCR; TCRdb stores just in-frame clones and leaves some out. The sample yields more than 95,000 clones, about 85% seen once. Sequencing used PBMCs. V usage is TRBV9 and J usage is TRBJ1-5; 7 bases fit TRBD1. The TCR originated in a woman aged 18-29 years in good health and CMV-seropositive. Here the CDR3 DNA reads TGTGCCAGCAGCTTAGGGGGCGGAAATCAGCCCCAGCATTTT. This translates into CASSLGGGNQPQHF.